The subject of this entry is one TCR beta chain. Antigen: not known. Germline lookup yields CDR1 ENHRY and CDR2 SYGVKD. Trimming cost V 0 bases and J 7 bases, with 9 bases left between them. The CDR3 runs 14 residues. The PCR contained 60 Vbeta and 13 Jbeta primers. Libraries were prepared by immunoSEQ multiplex PCR; TCRdb keeps only in-frame clonotypes and omits some of them. The sample lists fewer than 140,000 clones; 65% to 90% were seen once. The data derive from a study of cytomegalovirus exposure and HLA in healthy donors. Whole-study findings and limits: Cytomegalovirus association was assigned to some 160 TCR beta chains. Researchers reported in a later analysis that a missense DCLRE1C variant was tied to TCR beta V- and J-gene trimming.

The genes are TRBV10-3 and TRBJ1-4; D remains ambiguous. Sequencing was performed on PBMCs. The receptor's source is a man in his fifties in good health and CMV-seronegative. The CDR3 DNA follows: TGTGCCATCAGTGAGTCGACCGGAGGTGAAAAACTGTTTTTT. Its protein product is CAISESTGGEKLFF.